Listed below are T cell receptor beta chains from one sample, sequenced in a study of blood T cell repertoires in COVID-19. This table comes from immunoSEQ multiplex PCR, and its TCRdb copy is limited to in-frame clones, with some not included. The table has 65,000 to 85,000 clones, approximately 87% seen once. Sequences were obtained from peripheral blood. These receptor sequences come from a man aged 50 to 60 with active COVID-19. The CDR3 runs from the conserved cysteine through the conserved F or W. Each record gives: clone size, V gene, J gene, D gene, CDR3 protein, CDR3 DNA. D genes are given only for firm matches. The size entry is marked missing in some rows and otherwise reads once, few, many or a size class.

clone_size: .; v_call: TRBV5-1; j_call: TRBJ2-1; d_call: .; cdr3_aa: CASSRALASYNEQFF; cdr3_nt: TGCGCCAGCAGCCGGGCTCTAGCATCCTACAATGAGCAGTTCTTC
clone_size: .; v_call: TRBV5-4; j_call: TRBJ2-7; d_call: .; cdr3_aa: CASTQPTPPYEQYF; cdr3_nt: TGTGCCAGCACCCAACCGACTCCCCCCTACGAGCAGTACTTC
clone_size: .; v_call: TRBV27; j_call: TRBJ2-5; d_call: TRBD1; cdr3_aa: CASGRTGYSSKETQYF; cdr3_nt: TGTGCCAGCGGACGGACAGGGTACTCTTCCAAAGAGACCCAGTACTTC
clone_size: .; v_call: TRBV6-5; j_call: TRBJ2-3; d_call: TRBD1; cdr3_aa: CASSYSGTGERDTQYF; cdr3_nt: TGTGCCAGCAGTTACTCCGGGACAGGGGAGAGAGATACGCAGTATTTT
clone_size: .; v_call: TRBV7-3; j_call: TRBJ1-6; d_call: .; cdr3_aa: CASSSPGSPLHF; cdr3_nt: TGTGCCAGCAGCTCCCCAGGGTCACCCCTCCACTTT
clone_size: .; v_call: TRBV7-2; j_call: TRBJ2-2; d_call: TRBD1; cdr3_aa: CASSSTGRTGELFF; cdr3_nt: TGTGCCAGCAGCTCGACAGGGCGCACCGGGGAGCTGTTTTTT
clone_size: .; v_call: TRBV9; j_call: TRBJ2-1; d_call: TRBD2; cdr3_aa: CASSLSGVFYNEQFF; cdr3_nt: TGTGCCAGCAGTTTAAGCGGGGTATTCTACAATGAGCAGTTCTTC
clone_size: .; v_call: TRBV12-3/TRBV12-4; j_call: TRBJ1-4; d_call: TRBD1; cdr3_aa: CASRQGLVEKLFF; cdr3_nt: TGTGCCAGCAGACAGGGGCTTGTTGAAAAACTGTTTTTT
clone_size: .; v_call: TRBV30; j_call: TRBJ2-3; d_call: .; cdr3_aa: CAWSFAVTGTDTQYF; cdr3_nt: TGTGCCTGGAGTTTTGCGGTAACGGGCACAGATACGCAGTATTTT
clone_size: .; v_call: TRBV6-2/TRBV6-3; j_call: TRBJ2-7; d_call: TRBD1; cdr3_aa: CASSSPGQGAYEQYF; cdr3_nt: TGTGCCAGCAGTTCCCCGGGACAGGGAGCCTACGAGCAGTACTTC
clone_size: .; v_call: TRBV7-3; j_call: TRBJ2-2; d_call: TRBD2; cdr3_aa: CASSLNAREGRIGELFF; cdr3_nt: TGTGCCAGCAGCTTAAATGCGCGGGAGGGCCGGATCGGGGAGCTGTTTTTT
clone_size: once; v_call: TRBV6-2/TRBV6-3; j_call: TRBJ1-2; d_call: .; cdr3_aa: CASSYAGQNYGYTF; cdr3_nt: TGTGCCAGCAGTTACGCGGGGCAGAACTATGGCTACACCTTC
clone_size: .; v_call: TRBV7-9; j_call: TRBJ1-5; d_call: .; cdr3_aa: CASSSDIQPQHF; cdr3_nt: TGTGCCAGCAGCTCTGACATTCAGCCCCAGCATTTT
clone_size: .; v_call: TRBV28; j_call: TRBJ2-1; d_call: .; cdr3_aa: CASSPLGLPYNEQFF; cdr3_nt: TGTGCCAGCAGTCCTCTCGGACTACCATACAATGAGCAGTTCTTC
clone_size: .; v_call: TRBV15; j_call: TRBJ2-3; d_call: TRBD2; cdr3_aa: CATSGLAGGTVDTQYF; cdr3_nt: TGTGCCACCAGCGGGTTAGCGGGGGGGACTGTTGATACGCAGTATTTT
clone_size: .; v_call: TRBV7-3; j_call: TRBJ2-7; d_call: .; cdr3_aa: CASSLRPGMTYEQYF; cdr3_nt: TGTGCCAGCAGCTTAAGGCCCGGGATGACCTACGAGCAGTACTTC
clone_size: .; v_call: TRBV2; j_call: TRBJ1-2; d_call: .; cdr3_aa: CASRQGSYGYTF; cdr3_nt: TGTGCCAGCAGGCAGGGTAGCTATGGCTACACCTTC
clone_size: .; v_call: TRBV18; j_call: TRBJ2-1; d_call: TRBD2; cdr3_aa: CASSRTSGSSYNEQFF; cdr3_nt: TGTGCCAGCTCAAGGACTAGCGGGAGCTCCTACAATGAGCAGTTCTTC
clone_size: few; v_call: TRBV2; j_call: TRBJ1-5; d_call: TRBD1; cdr3_aa: CASMDREGQPQHF; cdr3_nt: TGTGCCAGCATGGACAGGGAAGGCCAGCCCCAGCATTTT
clone_size: .; v_call: TRBV2; j_call: TRBJ1-2; d_call: TRBD1; cdr3_aa: CASSGTDRGYGYTF; cdr3_nt: TGTGCCAGCAGTGGAACGGACAGGGGCTATGGCTACACCTTC
clone_size: .; v_call: TRBV19; j_call: TRBJ2-7; d_call: TRBD2; cdr3_aa: CASRTSGSSYEQYF; cdr3_nt: TGTGCCAGTAGGACTAGCGGGAGCTCCTACGAGCAGTACTTC
clone_size: .; v_call: TRBV20-1; j_call: TRBJ1-5; d_call: .; cdr3_aa: CSASDQGQGGQPQHF; cdr3_nt: TGCAGTGCTAGTGATCAGGGGCAGGGCGGTCAGCCCCAGCATTTT
clone_size: .; v_call: TRBV24-1; j_call: TRBJ2-7; d_call: TRBD1; cdr3_aa: CATAGQGYEQYF; cdr3_nt: TGTGCCACCGCCGGACAGGGATACGAGCAGTACTTC
clone_size: .; v_call: TRBV6-5; j_call: TRBJ2-7; d_call: TRBD1; cdr3_aa: CASSNPTGGSYEQYF; cdr3_nt: TGTGCCAGCAGCAACCCGACAGGGGGCTCCTACGAGCAGTACTTC
clone_size: once; v_call: TRBV5-4; j_call: TRBJ1-2; d_call: .; cdr3_aa: CASSSGFGQTTYGYTF; cdr3_nt: TGTGCCAGCAGCTCGGGGTTCGGTCAGACCACCTATGGCTACACCTTC
clone_size: once; v_call: TRBV10-3; j_call: TRBJ2-2; d_call: TRBD2; cdr3_aa: CAITIGGTGTGELFF; cdr3_nt: TGTGCCATCACCATCGGGGGGACGGGCACCGGGGAGCTGTTTTTT
clone_size: .; v_call: TRBV29-1; j_call: TRBJ2-3; d_call: .; cdr3_aa: CSVSRGADTQYF; cdr3_nt: TGCAGCGTTAGCCGGGGGGCCGATACGCAGTATTTT
clone_size: .; v_call: TRBV5-1; j_call: TRBJ2-7; d_call: .; cdr3_aa: CASSHPGYEQYF; cdr3_nt: TGCGCCAGCAGCCACCCCGGCTACGAGCAGTACTTC
clone_size: .; v_call: TRBV5-1; j_call: TRBJ2-5; d_call: TRBD2; cdr3_aa: CASSLTAGGYQETQYF; cdr3_nt: TGCGCCAGCAGCTTGACGGCGGGGGGGTACCAAGAGACCCAGTACTTC
clone_size: .; v_call: TRBV27; j_call: TRBJ2-7; d_call: TRBD1; cdr3_aa: CASSLVGTAYEQYF; cdr3_nt: TGTGCCAGCAGTTTAGTCGGGACAGCCTACGAGCAGTACTTC
clone_size: .; v_call: TRBV3-1/TRBV3-2; j_call: TRBJ2-7; d_call: .; cdr3_aa: CASSQVGWGDEQYF; cdr3_nt: TGTGCCAGCAGCCAGGTAGGGTGGGGGGACGAGCAGTACTTC
clone_size: once; v_call: TRBV27; j_call: TRBJ1-2; d_call: .; cdr3_aa: CASSLRAGATYGYTF; cdr3_nt: TGTGCCAGCAGTTTACGCGCAGGGGCTACCTATGGCTACACCTTC
clone_size: .; v_call: TRBV10-3; j_call: TRBJ2-1; d_call: TRBD2; cdr3_aa: CAISDSGLAGGSDRHEQFF; cdr3_nt: TGTGCCATCAGTGATTCGGGACTAGCGGGGGGATCCGACCGTCATGAGCAGTTCTTC
clone_size: .; v_call: TRBV7-9; j_call: TRBJ2-1; d_call: TRBD2; cdr3_aa: CASSLVTSGGNEQFF; cdr3_nt: TGTGCCAGCAGCTTAGTTACTAGCGGGGGGAATGAGCAGTTCTTC
clone_size: .; v_call: TRBV14; j_call: TRBJ2-7; d_call: TRBD2; cdr3_aa: CASSKSSGGYYEQYF; cdr3_nt: TGTGCCAGCAGCAAAAGTAGCGGGGGGTACTACGAGCAGTACTTC
clone_size: .; v_call: TRBV18; j_call: TRBJ1-1; d_call: .; cdr3_aa: CASSPPGQGGKNTEAFF; cdr3_nt: TGTGCCAGCTCACCACCGGGGCAGGGAGGGAAGAACACTGAAGCTTTCTTT
clone_size: .; v_call: TRBV9; j_call: TRBJ2-1; d_call: .; cdr3_aa: CASSHPGLATTYNEQFF; cdr3_nt: TGTGCCAGCAGCCACCCGGGGCTAGCGACCACCTACAATGAGCAGTTCTTC
clone_size: .; v_call: TRBV18; j_call: TRBJ2-1; d_call: .; cdr3_aa: CASSQSASSYNEQFF; cdr3_nt: TGTGCCAGCTCCCAATCGGCTAGCTCCTACAATGAGCAGTTCTTC
clone_size: .; v_call: TRBV3-1/TRBV3-2; j_call: TRBJ2-3; d_call: .; cdr3_aa: CASSQRGSTDTQYF; cdr3_nt: TGTGCCAGCAGCCAACGGGGGAGCACAGATACGCAGTATTTT
clone_size: .; v_call: TRBV29-1; j_call: TRBJ2-2; d_call: .; cdr3_aa: CSVREGERATGELFF; cdr3_nt: TGCAGCGTTCGAGAGGGGGAAAGGGCCACCGGGGAGCTGTTTTTT
clone_size: .; v_call: TRBV19; j_call: TRBJ2-5; d_call: TRBD2; cdr3_aa: CASSKGTSGGVGTQYF; cdr3_nt: TGTGCCAGTAGTAAAGGGACTAGCGGGGGAGTGGGGACCCAGTACTTC
clone_size: .; v_call: TRBV5-6; j_call: TRBJ1-6; d_call: TRBD1; cdr3_aa: CASSGNRGHNSPLHF; cdr3_nt: TGTGCCAGCAGCGGGAACAGGGGGCACAATTCACCCCTCCACTTT
clone_size: .; v_call: TRBV9; j_call: TRBJ1-2; d_call: TRBD1; cdr3_aa: CASSLSGQGNYGYTF; cdr3_nt: TGTGCCAGCAGCTTAAGCGGACAGGGAAACTATGGCTACACCTTC
clone_size: .; v_call: TRBV29-1; j_call: TRBJ2-5; d_call: .; cdr3_aa: CSVEGRGAIGETQYF; cdr3_nt: TGCAGCGTTGAAGGACGAGGTGCTATCGGAGAGACCCAGTACTTC